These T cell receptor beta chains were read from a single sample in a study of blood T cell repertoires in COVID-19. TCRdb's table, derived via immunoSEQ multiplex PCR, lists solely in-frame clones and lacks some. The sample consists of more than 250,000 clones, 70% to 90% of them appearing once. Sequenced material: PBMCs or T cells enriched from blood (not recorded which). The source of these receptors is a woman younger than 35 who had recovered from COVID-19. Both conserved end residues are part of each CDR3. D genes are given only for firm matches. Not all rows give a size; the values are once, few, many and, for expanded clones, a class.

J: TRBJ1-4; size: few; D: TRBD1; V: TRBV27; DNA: TGTGCCAGCAGTTTCGACAGGGATGATGAAAAACTGTTTTTT; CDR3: CASSFDRDDEKLFF
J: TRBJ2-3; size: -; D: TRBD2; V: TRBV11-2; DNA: TGTGCCAGCGGGACTAGCGGGGGGCCCTCCAATACGCAGTATTTT; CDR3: CASGTSGGPSNTQYF
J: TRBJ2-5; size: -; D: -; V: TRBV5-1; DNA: TGCGCCAGCAGCTTGAATATACAAGAGACCCAGTACTTC; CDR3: CASSLNIQETQYF
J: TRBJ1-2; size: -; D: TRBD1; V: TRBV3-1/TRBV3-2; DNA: TGTGCCAGCAGCCATAGTCAGGGGGCGCGGTATGGCTACACCTTC; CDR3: CASSHSQGARYGYTF
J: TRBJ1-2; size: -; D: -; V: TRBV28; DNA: TGTGCCAGCAAGGACAGTAATTTCGGCTACACCTTC; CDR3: CASKDSNFGYTF
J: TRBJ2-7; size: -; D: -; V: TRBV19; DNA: TGTGCCAGTAGTATCTCGTGGCAGGGCAACAACGAGCAGTACTTC; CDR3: CASSISWQGNNEQYF
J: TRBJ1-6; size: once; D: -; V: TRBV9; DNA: TGTGCCAGCAGCGGAGACGACAGGTCTTCCTCCTATAATTCACCCCTCCACTTT; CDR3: CASSGDDRSSSYNSPLHF
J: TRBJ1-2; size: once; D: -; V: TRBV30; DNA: TGTGCCTGGAGTGTACTCTCTGTGGGCTACACCTTC; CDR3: CAWSVLSVGYTF
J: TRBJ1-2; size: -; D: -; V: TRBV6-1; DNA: TGTGCCAGCAGTGAGGGAGCAAACGGCCGCTATGGCTACACCTTC; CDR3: CASSEGANGRYGYTF
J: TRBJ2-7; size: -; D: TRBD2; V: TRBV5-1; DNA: TGCGCCAGCAGCACGGGACTAGCGGCCCTCTACGAGCAGTACTTC; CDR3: CASSTGLAALYEQYF
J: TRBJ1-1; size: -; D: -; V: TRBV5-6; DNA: TGTGCCAGCAGCACTGGGAGGACTGAAGCTTTCTTT; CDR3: CASSTGRTEAFF
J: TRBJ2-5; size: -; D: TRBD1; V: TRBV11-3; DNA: TGTGCCAGCAGCTTAGAAGGGGGCAACCAAGAGACCCAGTACTTC; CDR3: CASSLEGGNQETQYF
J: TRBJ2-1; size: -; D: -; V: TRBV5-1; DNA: TGCGCCAGCAGCTTGGATGTCCCAGATGAGCAGTTCTTC; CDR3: CASSLDVPDEQFF
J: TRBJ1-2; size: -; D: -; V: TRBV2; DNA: TGTGCCAGCAGTGCTCGGACTGAGGGTGGCTACACCTTC; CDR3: CASSARTEGGYTF
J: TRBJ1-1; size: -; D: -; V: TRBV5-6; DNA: TGTGCCAGCAGCTTGGGACATGGAACTGAAGCTTTCTTT; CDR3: CASSLGHGTEAFF
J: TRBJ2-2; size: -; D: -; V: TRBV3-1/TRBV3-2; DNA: TGTGCCAGCAGCCCGAGAGGGAGGCAGAACACCGGGGAGCTGTTTTTT; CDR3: CASSPRGRQNTGELFF
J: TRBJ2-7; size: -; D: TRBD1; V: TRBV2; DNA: TGTGCCAGCATGGCGGGGACAGGGGGATACGAGCAGTACTTC; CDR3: CASMAGTGGYEQYF
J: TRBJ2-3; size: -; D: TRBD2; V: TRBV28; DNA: TGTGCCAGCAGACTAAGGACTAGCGGAGTGGGAGGGGGTACGCAGTATTTT; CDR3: CASRLRTSGVGGGTQYF
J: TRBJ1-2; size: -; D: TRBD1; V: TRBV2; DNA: TGTGCCAGCCACGGCGGGACAGGGCAAACTGGCTACACCTTC; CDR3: CASHGGTGQTGYTF
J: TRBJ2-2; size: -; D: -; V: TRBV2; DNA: TGTGCCAGCAGTGAAATAGGGGGTTGGGGTGCCGGGGAGCTGTTTTTT; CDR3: CASSEIGGWGAGELFF
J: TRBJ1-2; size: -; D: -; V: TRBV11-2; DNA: TGTGCCAGCAGCACAATACTGGGAGGGGTTAGTAATGGCTACACCTTC; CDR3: CASSTILGGVSNGYTF
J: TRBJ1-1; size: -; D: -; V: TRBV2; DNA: TGTGCCAGCAGACACGGGATGGGGTGGGGTGATGTAAACACTGAAGCTTTCTTT; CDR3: CASRHGMGWGDVNTEAFF
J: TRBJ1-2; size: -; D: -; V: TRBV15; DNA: TGTGCCACCAGCCCTCTGACGACAGGTTTTTACACCTTC; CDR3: CATSPLTTGFYTF
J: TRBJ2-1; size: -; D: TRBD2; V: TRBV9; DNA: TGTGCCAGCAGCACCAGCGGGGTCCCGGTGGATGAGCAGTTCTTC; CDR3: CASSTSGVPVDEQFF
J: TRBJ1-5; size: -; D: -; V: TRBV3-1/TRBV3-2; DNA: TGTGCCAGCAGCGGACAGACCGATCAGCCCCAGCATTTT; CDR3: CASSGQTDQPQHF
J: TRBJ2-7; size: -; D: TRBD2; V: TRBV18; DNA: TGTGCCAGCTCACCGGGCGCTAGCGGGAGTTCCCCCTACGAGCAGTACTTC; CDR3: CASSPGASGSSPYEQYF
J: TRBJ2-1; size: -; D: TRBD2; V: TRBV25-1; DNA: TGTGCCAGCAGCGCTCTAGCGGGGTCCTACAATGAGCAGTTCTTC; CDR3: CASSALAGSYNEQFF
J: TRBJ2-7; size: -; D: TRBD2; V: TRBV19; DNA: TGTGCCAGTAGGCGGGGGACTAGCGCCGGGTACGAGCAGTACTTC; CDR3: CASRRGTSAGYEQYF
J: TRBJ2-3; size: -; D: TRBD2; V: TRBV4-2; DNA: TGTGCCAGCAGCCAAGGTCCTGGGACTAGCGGGATGAGTTACACAGATACGCAGTATTTT; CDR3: CASSQGPGTSGMSYTDTQYF
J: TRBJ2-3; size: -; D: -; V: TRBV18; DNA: TGTGCCAGCTCCCCCTTTTGGGGGCCGAATACCCCAGATACGCAGTATTTT; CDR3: CASSPFWGPNTPDTQYF
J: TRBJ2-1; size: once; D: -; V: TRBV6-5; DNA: TGTGCCAGCAGCCCCGGGACTTCCTCCTACAATGAGCAGTTCTTC; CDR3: CASSPGTSSYNEQFF
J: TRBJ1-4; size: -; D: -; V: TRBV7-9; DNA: TGTGCCAGCAGTTTTCCTGACCGGGACACCGTTTTT; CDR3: CASSFPDRDTVF